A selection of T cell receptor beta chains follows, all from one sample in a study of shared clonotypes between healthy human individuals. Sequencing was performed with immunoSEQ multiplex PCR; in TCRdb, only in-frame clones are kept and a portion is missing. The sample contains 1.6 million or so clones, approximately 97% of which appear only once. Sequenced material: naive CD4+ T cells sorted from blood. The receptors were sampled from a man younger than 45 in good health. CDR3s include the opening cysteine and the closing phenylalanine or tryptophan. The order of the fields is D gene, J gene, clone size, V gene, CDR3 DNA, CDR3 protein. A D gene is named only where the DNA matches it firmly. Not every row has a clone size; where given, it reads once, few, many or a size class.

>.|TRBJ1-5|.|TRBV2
TGTGCCAGCAGTGCTGAGGTCAATCAGCCCCAGCATTTT
CASSAEVNQPQHF
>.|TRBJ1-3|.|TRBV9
TGTGCCAGCAGCCAAGGGACCTTGGGGGGAAACACCATATATTTT
CASSQGTLGGNTIYF
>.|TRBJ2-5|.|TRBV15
TGTGCCACCAGCAGAGGGTTCGGGCGCCGGGAGGAGACCCAGTACTTC
CATSRGFGRREETQYF
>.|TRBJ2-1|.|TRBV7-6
TGTGCCAGCAGCCCGCGTAGCTCCTACAATGAGCAGTTCTTC
CASSPRSSYNEQFF
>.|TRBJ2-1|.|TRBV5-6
TGTGCCAGCAGCCCCCGGGCGCGCCCCTCCTACAATGAGCAGTTCTTC
CASSPRARPSYNEQFF
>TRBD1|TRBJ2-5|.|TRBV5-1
TGCGCCAGCAGCTTACAGGGGCAAGAGACCCAGTACTTC
CASSLQGQETQYF
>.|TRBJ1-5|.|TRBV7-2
TGTGCCAGCAGCCAGAGACGGGGTCAGCCCCAGCATTTT
CASSQRRGQPQHF
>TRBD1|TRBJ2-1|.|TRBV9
TGTGCCAGCAGCGTAGCTCAGGACAGGGTCTACAATGAGCAGTTCTTC
CASSVAQDRVYNEQFF
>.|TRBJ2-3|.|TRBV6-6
TGTGCCAGCAGTTACTCGCCTAGCCCAGATACGCAGTATTTT
CASSYSPSPDTQYF
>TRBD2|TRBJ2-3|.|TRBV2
TGTGCCAGCAGTCTCGGACTAGCGGGAGGGCCCGATTTATCGATGGATACGCAGTATTTT
CASSLGLAGGPDLSMDTQYF
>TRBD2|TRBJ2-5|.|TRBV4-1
TGCGCCAGCAGCCGTAGACTAGCGGGAGTATTTAGTGAAGAGACCCAGTACTTC
CASSRRLAGVFSEETQYF
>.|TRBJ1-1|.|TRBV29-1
TGCAGCGTTGAGGGGCGAGGTTCTGAAGCTTTCTTT
CSVEGRGSEAFF
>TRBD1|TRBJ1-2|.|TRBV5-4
TGTGCCAGCAGTAAAAGAGACAGGGCCCATAGCTACACCTTC
CASSKRDRAHSYTF
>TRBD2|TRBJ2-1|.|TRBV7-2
TGTGCCAGCAGCTTAGCGTTTAGCGGGAGCTACAATGAGCAGTTCTTC
CASSLAFSGSYNEQFF
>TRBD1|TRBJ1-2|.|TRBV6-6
TGTGCCAGCGCCGCCGGGACAGGGAGTGGCTACACCTTC
CASAAGTGSGYTF
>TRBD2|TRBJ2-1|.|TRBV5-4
TGTGCCAGCTCCTGGGGACTAGCGGTCTACAATGAGCAGTTCTTC
CASSWGLAVYNEQFF
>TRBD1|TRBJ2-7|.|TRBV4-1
TGCGCCAGCAGCCGTATAGTCGGGACAGATTACGAGCAGTACTTC
CASSRIVGTDYEQYF
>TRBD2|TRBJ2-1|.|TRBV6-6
TGTGCCAGCCAGACGCGGGAGAGTGAGCAGTTCTTC
CASQTRESEQFF
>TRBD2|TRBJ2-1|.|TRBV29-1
TGCAGCGCCTGCAAGCGGGAGGGCCGGGATGAGCAGTTCTTC
CSACKREGRDEQFF
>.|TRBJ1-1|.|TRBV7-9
TGTGCCAGCAGCTCAACCCTCGGTAGGAACACTGAAGCTTTCTTT
CASSSTLGRNTEAFF
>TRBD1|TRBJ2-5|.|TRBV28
TGTGCCAGCAGATCCCACAGGGGAGAGACCCAGTACTTC
CASRSHRGETQYF
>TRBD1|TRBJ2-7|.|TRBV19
TGTGCCAGTAGAGGGACAGTATCCTACGAGCAGTACTTC
CASRGTVSYEQYF
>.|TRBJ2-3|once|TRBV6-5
TGTGCCAGCAGTTTTGTAGGCACAGATACGCAGTATTTT
CASSFVGTDTQYF
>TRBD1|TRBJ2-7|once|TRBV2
TGTGCCAGCAGTGAGGAGACAGGGACGTACGAGCAGTACTTC
CASSEETGTYEQYF
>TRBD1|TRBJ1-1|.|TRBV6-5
TGTGCCAGCAGACCAGGGGGCAGGAACACTGAAGCTTTCTTT
CASRPGGRNTEAFF
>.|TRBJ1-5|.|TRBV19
TGTGCCAGTAGTATTGGGGGTCAGCCCCAGCATTTT
CASSIGGQPQHF